These 10 T cell receptor beta chains share one sample of origin, sequenced in a study of blood T cell repertoires in COVID-19. Method: immunoSEQ multiplex PCR; TCRdb's copy keeps in-frame clones and lacks some. The sample includes tens of thousands of clones, under 90% of them seen just once. Source material: peripheral blood. Receptors originate from an older man with active COVID-19.

V gene TRBV28 combines with J gene TRBJ1-6; D might be TRBD1 (5 bases). The CDR3 contains 13 residues. The germline gives CDR1 MDHEN, CDR2 SYDVKM. Trimming cost V 3 bases and J 11 bases, with 11 bases left between them. DNA for the CDR3: TGTGCCAGCAGTTTGGGGGGGGTCCCACCCCTCCACTTT. Translating gives CASSLGGVPPLHF.

The chain carries TRBV7-9 and TRBJ2-7, with 14 bases fitting TRBD2. Looked up from germline, CDR1 is SEHNR and CDR2 is FQNEAQ (reference sequence). V shed 4 bases, J shed 5 bases, and the junction held 7 bases outside the gene matches. This CDR3 has 16 residues. CDR3 coding DNA: TGTGCCAGCAGCTCGGGACTAGCGGGGGAGATAGACGAGCAGTACTTC. Amino acids: CASSSGLAGEIDEQYF.

The chain links TRBV12-3 or TRBV12-4 to TRBJ2-5; 13 bases are shared with TRBD2. V lost 6 bases to trimming and J lost 5 bases; unmatched junction nucleotides: 0. The CDR3 extends over 13 amino acids. The CDR3: CASRTSGGETQYF. As DNA, the CDR3 is TGTGCCAGCAGGACTAGCGGGGGGGAGACCCAGTACTTC.

The chain is built from TRBV10-3 and TRBJ1-2; D ambiguous. V was trimmed by 0 bases and J by 1 base, leaving 3 bases between them. CDR3 size: 13 residues. The germline V gene has CDR1 ENHRY and CDR2 SYGVKD. The CDR3 DNA reads as TGTGCCATCAGTGAGTCGTATAACTATGGCTACACCTTC. Amino acid sequence: CAISESYNYGYTF.

This chain connects TRBV10-3 to TRBJ2-7; D is perhaps TRBD1 (5 bases). CDR1 is ENHRY and CDR2 is SYGVKD in the germline V gene. CDR3 length: 14 residues. V was clipped by 7 bases and J by 2 bases, with 15 bases between them. The CDR3, as DNA: TGTGCCATCATGGCGACGGCAGGGACCTACGAGCAGTACTTC. It specifies CAIMATAGTYEQYF.

The V gene is TRBV6-5, the J gene TRBJ2-5; TRBD2 matches at 8 bases. The CDR3 length is 14 residues. The J segment lost 7 bases and the V segment lost 6 bases, leaving 10 bases of the junction unmatched. Germline CDR1 and CDR2: MNHEY and SVGAGI. This CDR3 is CASRPREGFGTQYF. As DNA, the CDR3 is TGTGCCAGCAGGCCTCGGGAGGGTTTCGGGACCCAGTACTTC.

The genes are TRBV6-5 and TRBJ2-3; TRBD2 might be the D (5 bases). Germline V CDR1 and CDR2: MNHEY, SVGAGI. This CDR3 contains 14 residues. V shed 2 bases and J shed 3 bases, with 9 bases lying between them. The CDR3 sequence is CASSYGPGTDTQYF. The DNA of the CDR3 is TGTGCCAGCAGTTACGGACCGGGGACAGATACGCAGTATTTT.

This clone appeared a few times. The CDR3 sequence is CSVESGFMETQYF. Here the CDR3 DNA reads TGCAGCGTTGAATCCGGGTTCATGGAGACCCAGTACTTC. The rearrangement links TRBV29-1 to TRBJ2-5, with D hard to call. V lost 2 bases to trimming and J lost 5 bases, with 12 bases between them. Looked up from germline, CDR1 is SQVTM and CDR2 is ANQGSEA. The CDR3 contains 13 residues.

The chain is built from TRBV9 and TRBJ2-7; D is perhaps TRBD2 (5 bases). V was clipped by 4 bases and J by 5 bases, with 13 bases between them. The length of the CDR3 is 13 residues. Germline V CDR1 and CDR2: SGDLS, YYNGEE. The CDR3 sequence is CASSPGGPHEQYF. For the CDR3, the DNA is TGTGCCAGCAGCCCCGGAGGTCCCCACGAGCAGTACTTC.

The CDR3 sequence: CASSSRWGLPTTTDTQYF. The CDR3 nucleotides read TGTGCCAGCAGCTCCCGATGGGGCCTACCCACCACCACAGATACGCAGTATTTT. This chain connects TRBV7-2 to TRBJ2-3; D might be TRBD1 (5 bases). CDR3 length: 18 amino acids. Trimming took off 4 bases at V and 2 bases at J, with 22 bases between the two ends. The germline V gene encodes CDR1 SGHTA and CDR2 FQGNSA. Using reference TRBV7-2 and TRBJ2-3 for the parts outside the CDR3, the full variable domain is GAGVSQSPSNKVTEKGKDVELRCDPISGHTALYWYRQSLGQGLEFLIYFQGNSAPDKSGLPSDRFSAERTGGSVSTLTIQRTQQEDSAVYLCASSSRWGLPTTTDTQYFGPGTRLTVL.